Below, 2 T cell receptor beta chains from the same sample are listed, as sequenced in a study of draining lymph node invasion in breast cancer. TCRdb analysed the bulk RNA-seq reads with MiXCR anew, one entry per CDR3 protein. The sample lists about 2,500 distinct CDR3 sequences, roughly 60% occurring once. Memory regulatory T cells were sorted as CD4+ CD45RA- CD25high cells. Source material: sorted memory Tregs from a lymph node. The receptors were sampled from a female donor with luminal breast cancer.

The rearrangement joins TRBV20-1 to TRBJ1-2; unclear D gene. The germline V and J ends were trimmed by 0 bases and 4 bases, with 9 bases remaining between them. The CDR3 extends over 13 amino acids. Germline V gene data show CDR1 as DFQATT and CDR2 as SNEGSKA (reference sequence). The CDR3: CSARDLKSYGYTF. CDR3 DNA: TGCAGTGCTAGAGATCTTAAGAGCTATGGCTACACCTTC.

The gene calls are TRBV10-3 and TRBJ2-2, with a possible D match to TRBD2 (7 bases). From germline, CDR1 is ENHRY and CDR2 SYGVKD. The V end lost 6 bases, the J end lost 7 bases, and 12 bases lay between the germline ends. This CDR3 comprises 13 residues. CDR3 sequence reads: CAIRGGEDGELFF. The CDR3 bases are TGTGCCATCAGAGGGGGGGAAGACGGGGAGCTGTTTTTT.